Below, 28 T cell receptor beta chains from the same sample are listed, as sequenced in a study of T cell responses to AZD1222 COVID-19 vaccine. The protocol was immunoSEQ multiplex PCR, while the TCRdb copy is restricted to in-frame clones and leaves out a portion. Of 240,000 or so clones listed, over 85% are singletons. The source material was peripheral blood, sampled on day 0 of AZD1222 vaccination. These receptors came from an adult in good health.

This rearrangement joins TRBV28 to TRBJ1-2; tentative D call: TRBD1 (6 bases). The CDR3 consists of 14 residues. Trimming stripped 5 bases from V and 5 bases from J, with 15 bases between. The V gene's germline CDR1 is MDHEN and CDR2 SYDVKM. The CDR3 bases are TGTGCCAGCAGTGCTACAGGGATAAGTTATGGCTACACCTTC. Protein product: CASSATGISYGYTF.

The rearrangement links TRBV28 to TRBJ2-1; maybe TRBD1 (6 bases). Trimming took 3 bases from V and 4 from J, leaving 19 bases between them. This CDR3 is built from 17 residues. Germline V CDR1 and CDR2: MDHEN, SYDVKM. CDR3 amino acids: CASSFPPGHTIYNEQFF. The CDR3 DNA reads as TGTGCCAGCAGTTTCCCCCCGGGACATACCATTTACAATGAGCAGTTCTTC. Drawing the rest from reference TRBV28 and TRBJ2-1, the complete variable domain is DVKVTQSSRYLVKRTGEKVFLECVQDMDHENMFWYRQDPGLGLRLIYFSYDVKMKEKGDIPEGYSVSREKKERFSLILESASTNQTSMYLCASSFPPGHTIYNEQFFGPGTRLTVL.

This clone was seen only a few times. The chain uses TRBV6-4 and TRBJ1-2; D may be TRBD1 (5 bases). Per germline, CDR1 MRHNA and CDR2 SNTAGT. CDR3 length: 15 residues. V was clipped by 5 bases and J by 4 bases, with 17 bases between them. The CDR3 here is CASSSGGGLGYGYTF. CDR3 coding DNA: TGTGCCAGCAGTTCCGGTGGGGGGTTAGGCTATGGCTACACCTTC.

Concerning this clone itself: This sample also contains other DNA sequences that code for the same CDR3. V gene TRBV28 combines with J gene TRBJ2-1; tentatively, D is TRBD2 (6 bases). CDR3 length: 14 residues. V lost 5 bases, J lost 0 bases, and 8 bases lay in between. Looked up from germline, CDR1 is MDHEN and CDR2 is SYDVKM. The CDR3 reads CASSLGGSYNEQFF. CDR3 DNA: TGTGCCAGCAGTCTCGGGGGCTCCTACAATGAGCAGTTCTTC.

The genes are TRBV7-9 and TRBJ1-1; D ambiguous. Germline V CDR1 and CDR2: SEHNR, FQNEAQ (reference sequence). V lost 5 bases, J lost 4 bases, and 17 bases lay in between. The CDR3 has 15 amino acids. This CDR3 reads CASSPGLGLGTEAFF. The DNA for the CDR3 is TGTGCCAGCAGCCCAGGTTTGGGCCTTGGCACTGAAGCTTTCTTT.

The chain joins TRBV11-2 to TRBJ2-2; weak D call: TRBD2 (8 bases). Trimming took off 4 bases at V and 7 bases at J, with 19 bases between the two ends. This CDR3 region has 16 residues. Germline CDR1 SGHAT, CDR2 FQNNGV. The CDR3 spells CASSYQLAAGGGELFF. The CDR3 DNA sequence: TGTGCCAGCAGCTATCAACTAGCGGCAGGGGGCGGGGAGCTGTTTTTT. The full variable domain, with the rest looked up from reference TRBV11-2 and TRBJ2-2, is EAGVAQSPRYKIIEKRQSVAFWCNPISGHATLYWYQQILGQGPKLLIQFQNNGVVDDSQLPKDRFSAERLKGVDSTLKIQPAKLEDSAVYLCASSYQLAAGGGELFFGEGSRLTVL.

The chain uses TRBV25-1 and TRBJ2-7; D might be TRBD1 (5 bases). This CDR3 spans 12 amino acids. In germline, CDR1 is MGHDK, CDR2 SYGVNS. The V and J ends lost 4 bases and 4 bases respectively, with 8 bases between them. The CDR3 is CASSGQGYEQYF. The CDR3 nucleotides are TGTGCCAGCAGTGGGCAGGGATACGAGCAGTACTTC.

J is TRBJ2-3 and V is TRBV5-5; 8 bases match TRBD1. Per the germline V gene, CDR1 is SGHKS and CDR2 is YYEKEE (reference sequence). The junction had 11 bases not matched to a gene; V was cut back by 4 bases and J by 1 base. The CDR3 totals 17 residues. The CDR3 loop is CASSAITGGGGTDTQYF. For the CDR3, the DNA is TGTGCCAGCAGCGCAATAACAGGGGGTGGTGGCACAGATACGCAGTATTTT.

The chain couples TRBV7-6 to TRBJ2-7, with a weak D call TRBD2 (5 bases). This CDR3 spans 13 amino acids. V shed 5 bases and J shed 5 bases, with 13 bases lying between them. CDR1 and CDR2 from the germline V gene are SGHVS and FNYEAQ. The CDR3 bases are TGTGCCAGCAGCCTAAGGGAGTCCCACGAGCAGTACTTC. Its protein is CASSLRESHEQYF.

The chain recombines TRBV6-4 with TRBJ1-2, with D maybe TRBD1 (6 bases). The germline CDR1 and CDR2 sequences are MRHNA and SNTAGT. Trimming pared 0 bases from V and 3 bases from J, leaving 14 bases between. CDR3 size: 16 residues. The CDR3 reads CASSDSFRGRDYGYTF. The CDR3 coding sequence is TGTGCCAGCAGTGACTCGTTCCGGGGGCGCGACTATGGCTACACCTTC.

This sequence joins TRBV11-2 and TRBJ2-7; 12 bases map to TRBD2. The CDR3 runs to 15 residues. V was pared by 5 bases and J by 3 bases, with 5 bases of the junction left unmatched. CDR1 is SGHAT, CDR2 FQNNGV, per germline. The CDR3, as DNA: TGTGCCAGCAGCGGGGGACTAGCGGGCCTCTACGAGCAGTACTTC. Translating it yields CASSGGLAGLYEQYF.

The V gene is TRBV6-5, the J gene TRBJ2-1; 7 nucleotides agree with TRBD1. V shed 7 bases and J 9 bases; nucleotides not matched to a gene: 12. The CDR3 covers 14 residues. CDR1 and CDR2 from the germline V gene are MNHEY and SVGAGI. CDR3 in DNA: TGTGCCAGCATGGGACAGTTCCCTTCCGGTGAGCAGTTCTTC. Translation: CASMGQFPSGEQFF.

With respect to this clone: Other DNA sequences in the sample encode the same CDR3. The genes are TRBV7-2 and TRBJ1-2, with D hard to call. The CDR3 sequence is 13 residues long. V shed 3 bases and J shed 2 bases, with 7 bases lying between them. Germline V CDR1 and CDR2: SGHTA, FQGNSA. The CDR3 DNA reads TGTGCCAGCAGCTTGGGCCAAAACTATGGCTACACCTTC. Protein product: CASSLGQNYGYTF. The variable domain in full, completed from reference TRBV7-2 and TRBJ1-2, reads GAGVSQSPSNKVTEKGKDVELRCDPISGHTALYWYRQSLGQGLEFLIYFQGNSAPDKSGLPSDRFSAERTGGSVSTLTIQRTQQEDSAVYLCASSLGQNYGYTFGSGTRLTVV.

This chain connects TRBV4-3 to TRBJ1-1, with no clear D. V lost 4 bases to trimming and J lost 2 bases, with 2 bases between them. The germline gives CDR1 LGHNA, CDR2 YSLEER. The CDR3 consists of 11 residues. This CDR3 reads CASSRNTEAFF. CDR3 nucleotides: TGCGCCAGCAGCCGCAACACTGAAGCTTTCTTT.

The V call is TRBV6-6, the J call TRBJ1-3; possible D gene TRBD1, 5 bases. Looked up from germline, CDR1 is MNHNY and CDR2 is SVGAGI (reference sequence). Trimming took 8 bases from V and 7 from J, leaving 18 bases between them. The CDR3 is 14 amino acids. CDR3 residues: CASGFRDGRNTIYF. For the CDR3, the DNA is TGTGCCAGCGGCTTCAGGGACGGTCGGAACACCATATATTTT.

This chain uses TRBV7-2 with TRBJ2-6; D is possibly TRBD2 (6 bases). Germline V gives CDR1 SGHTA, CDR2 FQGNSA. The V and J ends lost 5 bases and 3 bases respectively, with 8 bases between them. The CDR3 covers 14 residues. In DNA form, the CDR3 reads TGTGCCAGCAGCCGGACTAATGGGGCCAACGTCCTGACTTTC. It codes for CASSRTNGANVLTF.

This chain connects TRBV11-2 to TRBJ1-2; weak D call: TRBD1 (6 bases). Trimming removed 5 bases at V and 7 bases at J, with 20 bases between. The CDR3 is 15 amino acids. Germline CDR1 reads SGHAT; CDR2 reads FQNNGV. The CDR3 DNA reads TGTGCCAGCAGCAGTCTTCGGACAGACCGACGTGGCTACACCTTC. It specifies CASSSLRTDRRGYTF.

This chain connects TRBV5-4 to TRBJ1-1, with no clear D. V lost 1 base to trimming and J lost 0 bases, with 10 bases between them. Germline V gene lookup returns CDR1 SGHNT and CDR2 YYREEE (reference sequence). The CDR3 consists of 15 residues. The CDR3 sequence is CASSLKRNMNTEAFF. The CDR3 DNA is TGTGCCAGCAGCTTGAAGCGAAACATGAACACTGAAGCTTTCTTT.

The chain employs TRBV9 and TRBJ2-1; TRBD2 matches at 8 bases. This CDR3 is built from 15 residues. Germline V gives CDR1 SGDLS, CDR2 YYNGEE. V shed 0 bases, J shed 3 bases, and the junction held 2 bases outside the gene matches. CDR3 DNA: TGTGCCAGCAGCGTAGGCGGGGGGCACTACAATGAGCAGTTCTTC. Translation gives CASSVGGGHYNEQFF.

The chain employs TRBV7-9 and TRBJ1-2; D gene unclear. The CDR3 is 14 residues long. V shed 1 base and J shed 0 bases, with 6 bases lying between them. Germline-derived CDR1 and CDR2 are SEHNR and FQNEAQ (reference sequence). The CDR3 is CASSLGRTNYGYTF. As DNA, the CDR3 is TGTGCCAGCAGCTTAGGGCGGACTAACTATGGCTACACCTTC.

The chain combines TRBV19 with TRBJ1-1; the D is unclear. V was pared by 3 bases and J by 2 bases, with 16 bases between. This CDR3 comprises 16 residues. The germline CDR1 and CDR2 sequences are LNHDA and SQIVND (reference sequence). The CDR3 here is CASSMRHHPSNTEAFF. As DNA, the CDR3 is TGTGCCAGTAGTATGCGACACCACCCGAGCAACACTGAAGCTTTCTTT.

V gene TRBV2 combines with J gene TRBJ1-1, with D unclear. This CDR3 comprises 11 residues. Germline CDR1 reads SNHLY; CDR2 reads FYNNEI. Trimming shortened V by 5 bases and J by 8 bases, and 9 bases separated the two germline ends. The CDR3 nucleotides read TGTGCCAGCAGTAAGACGGAGGAAGCTTTCTTT. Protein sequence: CASSKTEEAFF.

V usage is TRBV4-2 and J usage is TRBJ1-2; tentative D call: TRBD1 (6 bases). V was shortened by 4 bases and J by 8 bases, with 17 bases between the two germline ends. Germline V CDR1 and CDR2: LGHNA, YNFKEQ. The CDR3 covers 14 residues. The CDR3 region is CASSPEVGHRGYTF. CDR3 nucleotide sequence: TGTGCCAGCAGCCCAGAGGTGGGACACAGGGGCTACACCTTC.

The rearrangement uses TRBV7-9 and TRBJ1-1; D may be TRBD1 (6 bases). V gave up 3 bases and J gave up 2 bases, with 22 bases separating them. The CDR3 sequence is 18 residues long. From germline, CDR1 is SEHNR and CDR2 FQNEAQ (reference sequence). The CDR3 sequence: CASSFTSILQGQNTEAFF. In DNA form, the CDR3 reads TGTGCCAGCAGCTTCACCTCAATTTTACAGGGTCAAAACACTGAAGCTTTCTTT.

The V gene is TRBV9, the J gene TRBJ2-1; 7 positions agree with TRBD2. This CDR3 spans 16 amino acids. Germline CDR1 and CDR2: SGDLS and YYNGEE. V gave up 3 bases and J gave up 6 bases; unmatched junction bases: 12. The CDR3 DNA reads TGTGCCAGCAGCGGACCCCGGACTAGAGAAGGCAATGAGCAGTTCTTC. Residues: CASSGPRTREGNEQFF.

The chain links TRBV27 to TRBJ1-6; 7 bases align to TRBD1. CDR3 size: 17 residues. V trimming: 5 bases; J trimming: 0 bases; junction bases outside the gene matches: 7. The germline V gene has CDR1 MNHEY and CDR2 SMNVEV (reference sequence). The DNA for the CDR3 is TGTGCCAGCAGTGAGACAGGGTTTAGCTCCTATAATTCACCCCTCCACTTT. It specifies CASSETGFSSYNSPLHF.

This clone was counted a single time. DNA of the CDR3: TGTGCCAGCGGTGGGTCAGGAGGTATCTACGAGCAGTACTTC. It encodes CASGGSGGIYEQYF. This chain connects TRBV27 to TRBJ2-7; possibly TRBD2 for D (5 bases). This CDR3 contains 14 residues. Deletions cut 8 bases from V and 3 bases from J, with 17 bases between. CDR1 and CDR2 from the germline V gene are MNHEY and SMNVEV (reference sequence).

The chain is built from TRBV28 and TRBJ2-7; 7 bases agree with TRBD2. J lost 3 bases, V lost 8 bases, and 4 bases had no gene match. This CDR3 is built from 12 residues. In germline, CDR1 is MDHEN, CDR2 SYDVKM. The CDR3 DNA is TGTGCCAGCGCGCGGGGGAGCTACGAGCAGTACTTC. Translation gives CASARGSYEQYF.